Below are 19 T cell receptor beta chains sequenced from a single sample in a study of blood T cell repertoires in COVID-19. TCRdb's table, derived via immunoSEQ multiplex PCR, lists solely in-frame clones and lacks some. The table has around 250,000 clones, 82% seen once. The material sequenced was peripheral blood. Receptor source: a young woman with acute or convalescent COVID-19.

The chain is built from TRBV27 and TRBJ1-5, with 7 bases matching TRBD1. V lost 8 bases to trimming and J lost 1 base; unmatched junction nucleotides: 8. The CDR3 extends over 15 amino acids. From germline, CDR1 is MNHEY and CDR2 SMNVEV (reference sequence). CDR3 sequence reads: CASSNWGQSNQPQHF. In DNA form, the CDR3 reads TGTGCCAGCTCCAATTGGGGACAGAGCAATCAGCCCCAGCATTTT.

J is TRBJ1-5 and V is TRBV4-3, with D unclear. Between the trimmed V and J ends, which lost 4 bases and 6 bases, there was a span of 13 bases. Germline values: CDR1 LGHNA, CDR2 YSLEER. This CDR3 spans 14 amino acids. CDR3 loop: CASSLGRRVQPQHF. As DNA, the CDR3 is TGCGCCAGCAGCCTCGGACGGAGGGTTCAGCCCCAGCATTTT.

This clone was counted ten times or more. This sequence joins TRBV11-2 and TRBJ2-7; D unclear. Germline values: CDR1 SGHAT, CDR2 FQNNGV. V gave up 3 bases and J gave up 5 bases, with 5 bases separating them. The CDR3 loop spans 11 amino acids. This CDR3 is CASSFLDEQYF. Written as DNA, the CDR3 is TGTGCCAGCAGCTTTTTAGACGAGCAGTACTTC.

This clone was found a few times. The chain recombines TRBV6-6 with TRBJ1-2; tentatively, D is TRBD1 (6 bases). This CDR3 comprises 14 residues. Trimming cost V 2 bases and J 4 bases, with 11 bases left between them. CDR1 and CDR2 (germline): MNHNY, SVGAGI (reference sequence). The chain's CDR3 is CASSYQGRTYGYTF. DNA of the CDR3: TGTGCCAGCAGTTACCAGGGGCGAACCTATGGCTACACCTTC.

The chain uses TRBV5-1 and TRBJ1-1, with 8 bases aligning to TRBD1. Germline V CDR1 and CDR2: SGHRS, YFSETQ. The CDR3 extends over 13 amino acids. With 6 bases clipped from V and 9 bases from J, the junction kept 10 bases outside the gene matches. As DNA, the CDR3 is TGCGCCAGCACGCCTTCAGACAGGGGAAAAGCTTTCTTT. Protein sequence: CASTPSDRGKAFF.

J is TRBJ2-3 and V is TRBV18, with 10 bases that match TRBD2. Germline trimming cut 8 bases from V and 5 bases from J; bases unmatched to any gene: 16. Germline values: CDR1 KGHSH, CDR2 LQKENI. The CDR3 is 17 amino acids. CDR3 in amino acids: CASPPSASGSSGDTQYF. CDR3 nucleotides: TGTGCCAGCCCCCCATCGGCTAGCGGGAGTAGCGGAGATACGCAGTATTTT.

The rearrangement joins TRBV4-2 to TRBJ2-1; TRBD2 might be the D (6 bases). This CDR3 has 18 residues. Germline V lookup: CDR1 LGHNA, CDR2 YNFKEQ. V lost 1 base, J lost 0 bases, and 16 bases lay in between. This chain's CDR3 is CASSQGVLSGVSYNEQFF. The CDR3 DNA is TGTGCCAGCAGCCAAGGAGTTCTCTCGGGGGTCTCCTACAATGAGCAGTTCTTC.

The J gene is TRBJ1-3, the V gene TRBV6-5, with a possible D match to TRBD1 (5 bases). The CDR3 spans 15 residues. Germline loops: CDR1 MNHEY, CDR2 SVGAGI. The V gene lost 2 bases and the J gene lost 1 base, with 9 bases spanning the gap. The CDR3 region is CASSYTRVSGNTIYF. CDR3 nucleotide sequence: TGTGCCAGCAGTTACACCAGGGTTTCTGGAAACACCATATATTTT.

This chain's CDR3 is CAWSLSYEQYF. CDR3 nucleotides: TGTGCCTGGAGTCTCTCCTACGAGCAGTACTTC. This chain links TRBV30 with TRBJ2-7; no reliable D call. This CDR3 contains 11 residues. CDR1 GTSNPN and CDR2 SVGIG come from the germline V gene (reference sequence). V gave up 2 bases and J gave up 0 bases, with 2 bases separating them.

This clone was seen only once. The chain couples TRBV6-1 to TRBJ1-2, with D perhaps matching TRBD1 (5 bases). The CDR3 is 15 amino acids. Trimming left V 1 base short and J 6 bases short, with 15 bases between. Germline V gene lookup returns CDR1 MNHNS and CDR2 SASEGT. The CDR3 coding sequence is TGTGCCAGCAGTGAAGATCTTGGGGGAGGGGATGGCTACACCTTC. Translation gives CASSEDLGGGDGYTF.

J is TRBJ2-4 and V is TRBV4-1, with 8 bases fitting TRBD2. The CDR3 extends over 13 amino acids. CDR1 MGHRA and CDR2 YSYEKL come from the germline V gene. Germline trimming cut 0 bases from V and 11 bases from J; bases unmatched to any gene: 3. The CDR3 is CASSQDWTSLQYF. The CDR3 DNA reads as TGCGCCAGCAGCCAAGATTGGACTAGCCTTCAGTACTTC.

This clone was detected a few times. The CDR3 region is CASGLGASAGTDTQYF. In nucleotides, the CDR3 is TGTGCTAGTGGTTTGGGAGCTAGCGCCGGAACAGATACGCAGTATTTT. V and J are TRBV12-5 and TRBJ2-3, with D possibly TRBD2 on 6 matching bases. Per germline, CDR1 LGHNT and CDR2 FRNRAP. The CDR3 spans 16 residues. V lost 1 base and J 3 bases, leaving 14 bases between the germline ends.

This clone was picked up one time. This sequence joins TRBV4-1 and TRBJ1-2; TRBD1 matches 7 bases. Germline V gives CDR1 MGHRA, CDR2 YSYEKL. This CDR3 has 17 amino acids. The junction had 12 bases not matched to a gene; V was cut back by 0 bases and J by 5 bases. CDR3 DNA sequence: TGCGCCAGCAGCCAAGAAGAAGTACGACAGACAGGGTATGGCTACACCTTC. Residues: CASSQEEVRQTGYGYTF.

V and J are TRBV11-2 and TRBJ2-7; TRBD2 matches at 12 bases. Trimming removed 5 bases from V and 6 bases from J; junction bases left unmatched: 8. Germline V CDR1 and CDR2: SGHAT, FQNNGV. This CDR3 region has 15 residues. The CDR3 DNA follows: TGTGCCAGCAGCCTAAGACTAGCGGGAGTTGGCGAGCAGTACTTC. Protein: CASSLRLAGVGEQYF.

The chain employs TRBV3-1 (or the pseudogene TRBV3-2) and TRBJ1-2; D ambiguous. The CDR3 is made up of 13 amino acids. V was shortened by 1 base and J by 2 bases, with 5 bases between the two germline ends. Germline V gene sequence: CDR1 LGHDT, CDR2 YNNKEL (reference sequence). The CDR3 nucleotides read TGTGCCAGCAGCCAAGGGGAGAACTATGGCTACACCTTC. It yields the protein CASSQGENYGYTF.

This chain joins TRBV30 and TRBJ1-5, with 9 positions matching TRBD1. Germline V gives CDR1 GTSNPN, CDR2 SVGIG (reference sequence). V gave up 5 bases and J gave up 6 bases; unmatched junction bases: 5. The CDR3 has 13 residues. CDR3 sequence: CAWDTGGGQPQHF. The CDR3 DNA is TGTGCCTGGGACACAGGGGGCGGTCAGCCCCAGCATTTT.

This clone occurred many times. The rearrangement joins TRBV19 to TRBJ1-4, with D perhaps matching TRBD1 (5 bases). Between the trimmed V and J ends, which lost 6 bases and 7 bases, there was a span of 15 bases. CDR3 size: 14 residues. Germline lookup yields CDR1 LNHDA and CDR2 SQIVND (reference sequence). The CDR3 nucleotides are TGTGCCAGTAGCGACAGCGATAGTCCTGAAAAACTGTTTTTT. Protein: CASSDSDSPEKLFF. The full variable domain, rest sourced from reference TRBV19 and TRBJ1-4, is DGGITQSPKYLFRKEGQNVTLSCEQNLNHDAMYWYRQDPGQGLRLIYYSQIVNDFQKGDIAEGYSVSREKKESFPLTVTSAQKNPTAFYLCASSDSDSPEKLFFGSGTQLSVL.

The chain is built from TRBV27 and TRBJ1-1; D is unresolved. The CDR3 runs 14 residues. Germline V gene lookup returns CDR1 MNHEY and CDR2 SMNVEV (reference sequence). The V and J ends lost 6 bases and 1 base respectively, with 12 bases between them. CDR3 bases: TGTGCCAGCAGCAAGTTACAAACGAACACTGAAGCTTTCTTT. This gives the protein CASSKLQTNTEAFF.

This clone has more than one count but fewer than ten. The genes are TRBV5-5 and TRBJ1-3; maybe TRBD1 (5 bases). Per germline, CDR1 SGHKS and CDR2 YYEKEE (reference sequence). This CDR3 region has 15 residues. The V end lost 5 bases, the J end lost 1 base, and 13 bases lay between the germline ends. The CDR3 sequence is CASRSPGTSGNTIYF. CDR3 in DNA: TGTGCCAGCAGATCCCCCGGGACTTCTGGAAACACCATATATTTT.